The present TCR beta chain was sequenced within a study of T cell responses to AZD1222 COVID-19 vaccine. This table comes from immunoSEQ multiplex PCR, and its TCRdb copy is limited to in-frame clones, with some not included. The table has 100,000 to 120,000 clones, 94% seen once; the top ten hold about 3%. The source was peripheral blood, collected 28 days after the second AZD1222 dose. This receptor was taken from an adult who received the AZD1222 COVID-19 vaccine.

CDR3 DNA sequence: TGCAGCGTTGAACCCTCTATAAACACTGAAGCTTTCTTT. It specifies CSVEPSINTEAFF. The chain couples TRBV29-1 to TRBJ1-1; D gene uncertain. This CDR3 region has 13 residues. V dropped 2 bases and J dropped 2 bases, with 9 bases sitting between them. Germline V gene data show CDR1 as SQVTM and CDR2 as ANQGSEA.